The 9 T cell receptor beta chains below all came from one sample that was sequenced in a study of blood T cell repertoires in COVID-19. Sequencing used immunoSEQ multiplex PCR; TCRdb keeps in-frame clones, though not all of them. The sample consists of 350,000 to 500,000 clones, nearly 90% of them appearing once. The sample consisted of PBMCs or T cells enriched from blood (not recorded which). These receptors were collected from a young woman who had been exposed to COVID-19.

The chain's CDR3 is CASSTGTGFLGYTF. The CDR3 DNA reads as TGTGCCAGTAGTACCGGGACAGGATTTTTGGGCTACACCTTC. The rearrangement joins TRBV19 to TRBJ1-2, with 8 bases identical to TRBD1. This CDR3 is built from 14 residues. The V gene end was trimmed by 4 bases and the J gene end by 8 bases; junction bases not matched to a gene: 9. CDR1 and CDR2 (germline): LNHDA, SQIVND (reference sequence). Using reference TRBV19 and TRBJ1-2 for the parts outside the CDR3, the full variable domain is DGGITQSPKYLFRKEGQNVTLSCEQNLNHDAMYWYRQDPGQGLRLIYYSQIVNDFQKGDIAEGYSVSREKKESFPLTVTSAQKNPTAFYLCASSTGTGFLGYTFGSGTRLTVV.

This sequence joins TRBV5-1 and TRBJ2-3, with TRBD2 identical over 14 bases. This CDR3 comprises 17 residues. Germline values: CDR1 SGHRS, CDR2 YFSETQ. The trim removed 4 bases at V and 2 bases at J, leaving 6 bases unmatched. The CDR3 nucleotides read TGCGCCAGCAGCCGGGGACTAGCGGGAGACATCACAGATACGCAGTATTTT. Protein sequence: CASSRGLAGDITDTQYF.

The chain is built from TRBV7-9 and TRBJ1-2; D perhaps matches TRBD1 (6 bases). V was clipped by 4 bases and J by 3 bases, with 15 bases between them. The CDR3 spans 15 residues. Germline V gene lookup returns CDR1 SEHNR and CDR2 FQNEAQ (reference sequence). In nucleotides, the CDR3 is TGTGCCAGCAGCTATACAGGGTTGGGTGACTATGGCTACACCTTC. It translates to CASSYTGLGDYGYTF.

This clone was observed a single time. The chain combines TRBV7-9 with TRBJ2-1, with 7 bases identical to TRBD2. Germline CDR1 is SEHNR and CDR2 is FQNEAQ (reference sequence). The V gene end was trimmed by 6 bases and the J gene end by 9 bases; junction bases not matched to a gene: 14. This CDR3 is built from 15 residues. The CDR3 nucleotides read TGTGCCAGCAGTCCACTACCCGCGGGAGAGGGTGAGCAGTTCTTC. Translation gives CASSPLPAGEGEQFF.

The chain carries TRBV5-1 and TRBJ2-7; TRBD2 agrees at 9 bases. The CDR3 spans 16 residues. Per germline, CDR1 SGHRS and CDR2 YFSETQ. The junction had 7 bases not matched to a gene; V was cut back by 0 bases and J by 3 bases. The CDR3 sequence: CASSLGAGGNFYEQYF. For the CDR3, the DNA is TGCGCCAGCAGCTTGGGAGCGGGGGGTAACTTCTACGAGCAGTACTTC.

This clone was seen a few times. V and J are TRBV18 and TRBJ1-6; 8 positions match TRBD1. The CDR3 spans 14 residues. Germline CDR1 is KGHSH and CDR2 is LQKENI. J lost 10 bases, V lost 5 bases, and 7 bases had no gene match. CDR3 protein: CASSFDRGRSPLHF. The DNA of the CDR3 is TGTGCCAGCTCATTCGACAGGGGAAGGTCACCCCTCCACTTT.

This clone was recorded a few times. This chain uses TRBV4-2 with TRBJ2-7; D gene unclear. This CDR3 comprises 14 residues. V dropped 0 bases and J dropped 1 base, with 7 bases sitting between them. Germline CDR1 and CDR2: LGHNA and YNFKEQ. Here the CDR3 reads CASSQEPLSYEQYF. CDR3 nucleotides: TGTGCCAGCAGCCAAGAGCCCCTATCCTACGAGCAGTACTTC.

In its sample, this clone was seen once. V and J are TRBV12-1 and TRBJ1-1. TRBV12-1 counts as a pseudogene. The CDR3 runs to 15 residues. CDR3 region: CASSFVRDKNTEAFF. The CDR3 nucleotides are TGTGCCAGCAGCTTTGTGAGGGATAAGAACACTGAAGCTTTCTTT.

This rearrangement joins TRBV9 to TRBJ2-5; 13 positions match TRBD2. Germline lookup yields CDR1 SGDLS and CDR2 YYNGEE. The CDR3 is made up of 18 amino acids. The V segment lost 4 bases and the J segment 5 bases; nucleotides outside the gene matches: 14. The DNA for the CDR3 is TGTGCCAGCAGCACCCGCACAGGACTAGCGGGGGTGGTTGAGACCCAGTACTTC. Translated: CASSTRTGLAGVVETQYF.